The 22 T cell receptor beta chains below were found in one sample sequenced in a study of cytomegalovirus exposure and HLA in healthy donors (dated by TCRdb to 2015 to 2018). Library construction relied on the immunoSEQ multiplex PCR assay. TCRdb retrieved this table from immuneACCESS and kept in-frame rearrangements only. Not all clones are present; in checked studies, unresolved V genes account for under half, and no reason is known for the remainder. Within this sample are about 160,000 clones, with roughly nine tenths of them counted one time only. The leading ten clones occupy about 6% of the sample. The sample consisted of PBMCs. The receptors here all came from a woman aged 30 to 39 in good health and CMV-seronegative.

The rearrangement joins TRBV4-3 to TRBJ1-5; D is perhaps TRBD1 (5 bases). The CDR3 length is 13 residues. Trimming shortened V by 0 bases and J by 8 bases, and 8 bases separated the two germline ends. Germline CDR1 and CDR2: LGHNA and YSLEER. In DNA, the CDR3 is TGCGCCAGCAGCCAAGAAGCAGGGAAGCCCCAGCATTTT. It is translated as CASSQEAGKPQHF.

The chain's CDR3 is CASSWTGLDTQYF. CDR3 nucleotide sequence: TGTGCCAGCAGTTGGACGGGACTAGATACGCAGTATTTT. V usage is TRBV6-5 and J usage is TRBJ2-3; possibly TRBD2 for D (6 bases). The germline CDR1 and CDR2 sequences are MNHEY and SVGAGI. Trimming took off 4 bases at V and 5 bases at J, with 10 bases between the two ends. The CDR3 is 13 amino acids.

This chain connects TRBV5-1 to TRBJ2-3; no clear D. The germline V gene has CDR1 SGHRS and CDR2 YFSETQ. The CDR3 totals 14 residues. Trimming stripped 4 bases from V and 1 base from J, with 10 bases between. DNA for the CDR3: TGCGCCAGCAGCCTAAGCGCCCGCACAGATACGCAGTATTTT. Translation: CASSLSARTDTQYF.

The V gene is TRBV29-1, the J gene TRBJ2-2; 8 bases agree with TRBD1. Germline CDR1 and CDR2: SQVTM and ANQGSEA. The CDR3 runs 13 residues. J lost 8 bases, V lost 6 bases, and 8 bases had no gene match. Here the CDR3 DNA reads TGCAGCGTCCCTGGACAGGGCTCTGGGGAGCTGTTTTTT. As protein: CSVPGQGSGELFF.

This chain connects TRBV7-9 to TRBJ2-5, with 9 bases aligning to TRBD1. Germline V gene data show CDR1 as SEHNR and CDR2 as FQNEAQ (reference sequence). The CDR3 runs to 15 residues. With V trimmed by 5 bases and J by 2 bases, 6 bases remained unmatched. CDR3 bases: TGTGCCAGCAGCCGAACGACAGGGGGTCAAGAGACCCAGTACTTC. Translating it yields CASSRTTGGQETQYF. The entire variable domain, with the rest obtained from reference TRBV7-9 and TRBJ2-5, is as follows: DTGVSQNPRHKITKRGQNVTFRCDPISEHNRLYWYRQTLGQGPEFLTYFQNEAQLEKSRLLSDRFSAERPKGSFSTLEIQRTEQGDSAMYLCASSRTTGGQETQYFGPGTRLLVL.

This chain joins TRBV5-1 and TRBJ2-6; D might be TRBD1 (6 bases). CDR3 length: 15 residues. Germline V gives CDR1 SGHRS, CDR2 YFSETQ. Trimming removed 4 bases from V and 9 bases from J, with 17 bases in between. The CDR3 DNA reads as TGCGCCAGCAGCCCCGAGACAGGCCTTCTCAACGTCCTGACTTTC. Its translation is CASSPETGLLNVLTF.

This chain connects TRBV4-1 to TRBJ1-2; tentatively, D is TRBD1 (5 bases). Trimming took 3 bases from V and 7 from J, leaving 6 bases between them. The CDR3 contains 11 residues. Germline lookup yields CDR1 MGHRA and CDR2 YSYEKL. The CDR3 protein is CASSHGGGYTF. The CDR3 coding sequence is TGCGCCAGCAGCCATGGGGGTGGCTACACCTTC.

This CDR3 reads CASSLARGRGGYTF. In DNA form, the CDR3 reads TGTGCCAGCAGCTTGGCCAGGGGGCGTGGAGGCTACACCTTC. The chain is built from TRBV5-6 and TRBJ1-2; 8 bases align to TRBD1. The V gene end was trimmed by 0 bases and the J gene end by 8 bases; junction bases not matched to a gene: 6. Germline CDR1 SGHDT, CDR2 YYEEEE. The CDR3 runs to 14 residues.

The chain carries TRBV5-1 and TRBJ1-2; a possible D gene is TRBD1 (6 bases). V lost 2 bases and J 4 bases, leaving 6 bases between the germline ends. Germline V gene lookup returns CDR1 SGHRS and CDR2 YFSETQ. This CDR3 region has 12 residues. In nucleotides, the CDR3 is TGCGCCAGCAGCTTAGGGGGCTATGGCTACACCTTC. It specifies CASSLGGYGYTF.

This chain links TRBV10-3 with TRBJ1-2, with D possibly TRBD1 on 6 matching bases. V lost 2 bases and J 4 bases, leaving 8 bases between the germline ends. The V gene's germline CDR1 is ENHRY and CDR2 SYGVKD. The CDR3 runs to 13 residues. CDR3 sequence reads: CAISEGQTYGYTF. The CDR3 bases are TGTGCCATCAGTGAGGGACAGACCTATGGCTACACCTTC.

The V call is TRBV30, the J call TRBJ2-7; D is possibly TRBD1 or TRBD2 (5 bases each). Trimming took off 2 bases at V and 3 bases at J, with 14 bases between the two ends. The CDR3 runs 14 residues. From germline, CDR1 is GTSNPN and CDR2 SVGIG (reference sequence). CDR3 DNA: TGTGCCTGGAGTTTCCCAGGGACGGGCTACGAGCAGTACTTC. Protein sequence: CAWSFPGTGYEQYF.

The CDR3 DNA sequence: TGTGCCAGCAGCTACGACGGAGGCGCGGACACTGAAGCTTTCTTT. The encoded protein is CASSYDGGADTEAFF. The chain has TRBV5-4 and TRBJ1-1; D gene ambiguous. The CDR3 is made up of 15 amino acids. Trimming shortened V by 3 bases and J by 3 bases, and 15 bases separated the two germline ends. Per germline, CDR1 SGHNT and CDR2 YYREEE (reference sequence).

V usage is TRBV29-1 and J usage is TRBJ2-1, with 9 bases lining up with TRBD2. Per the germline V gene, CDR1 is SQVTM and CDR2 is ANQGSEA. CDR3 length equals 17 residues. The ends lost 1 base at V and 5 bases at J; junction bases unmatched: 12. CDR3 loop: CSVEVDVASGENNEQFF. CDR3 in DNA: TGCAGCGTTGAAGTCGACGTGGCTAGCGGGGAAAACAATGAGCAGTTCTTC.

The chain uses TRBV6-1 and TRBJ1-3, with D hard to call. Germline V gene data show CDR1 as MNHNS and CDR2 as SASEGT. The V and J ends lost 5 bases and 4 bases respectively, with 12 bases between them. The CDR3 sequence is 14 residues long. CDR3 in amino acids: CASSSQSFGNTIYF. CDR3 bases: TGTGCCAGCAGTTCGCAGAGTTTCGGAAACACCATATATTTT.

The CDR3 spells CASSQVGRYNEQFF. The CDR3 coding sequence is TGCGCCAGCAGCCAAGTAGGACGGTACAATGAGCAGTTCTTC. The chain has TRBV4-3 and TRBJ2-1; D gene unclear. The length of the CDR3 is 14 residues. Germline V gene data show CDR1 as LGHNA and CDR2 as YSLEER. Trimming took off 1 base at V and 4 bases at J, with 8 bases between the two ends.

This rearrangement joins TRBV11-1 to TRBJ1-1; D unclear. CDR3 length: 14 amino acids. The germline gives CDR1 SGHAT, CDR2 FQDESV (reference sequence). The V end was cut by 0 bases, the J end by 4 bases, with 9 bases between. CDR3 loop: CASSLAGGGTEAFF. CDR3 DNA sequence: TGTGCCAGCAGCTTAGCTGGAGGAGGCACTGAAGCTTTCTTT.

The chain employs TRBV5-1 and TRBJ2-3; D might be TRBD2 (5 bases). Between the trimmed V and J ends, which lost 2 bases and 0 bases, there was a span of 10 bases. The CDR3 totals 15 residues. CDR1 SGHRS and CDR2 YFSETQ come from the germline V gene. The CDR3 coding sequence is TGCGCCAGCAGCTTTGAGGGTCTTAGCACAGATACGCAGTATTTT. This codes for CASSFEGLSTDTQYF.

This clone has a handful of counts. The gene calls are TRBV4-2 and TRBJ1-4; 7 bases map to TRBD1. The CDR3 spans 17 residues. Germline assignment: CDR1 LGHNA and CDR2 YNFKEQ. The trim removed 3 bases at V and 1 base at J, leaving 8 bases unmatched. In DNA, the CDR3 is TGTGCCAGCAGCCAGATTAGGGGGCAGGGAACTAATGAAAAACTGTTTTTT. It translates to CASSQIRGQGTNEKLFF.

This clone has a handful of counts. The V call is TRBV9, the J call TRBJ1-5; unclear D gene. V shed 2 bases and J shed 6 bases, with 9 bases lying between them. The V gene's germline CDR1 is SGDLS and CDR2 YYNGEE. The CDR3 runs to 13 residues. The CDR3 sequence is CASSVQEGQPQHF. The CDR3 region has the DNA TGTGCCAGCAGCGTCCAAGAAGGTCAGCCCCAGCATTTT.

The chain links TRBV6-6 to TRBJ2-7, with a possible D match to TRBD1 (6 bases). CDR1 and CDR2 from the germline V gene are MNHNY and SVGAGI (reference sequence). There are 13 residues in the CDR3. Between the trimmed V and J ends, which lost 5 bases and 3 bases, there was a span of 11 bases. CDR3 sequence reads: CASSKRDIYEQYF. CDR3 coding DNA: TGTGCCAGCAGTAAACGGGACATCTACGAGCAGTACTTC.

The chain links TRBV5-1 to TRBJ2-1; TRBD1 or TRBD2 may be the D gene (5 bases each). Germline V lookup: CDR1 SGHRS, CDR2 YFSETQ. CDR3 length: 15 amino acids. Trimming took 0 bases from V and 2 from J, leaving 9 bases between them. CDR3 protein: CASSLGGTAYNEQFF. CDR3 DNA sequence: TGCGCCAGCAGCTTGGGGGGGACCGCCTACAATGAGCAGTTCTTC.

Only one count was recorded for this clone. The rearrangement uses TRBV6-6 and TRBJ2-5; TRBD2 aligns across 7 bases. The V segment lost 2 bases and the J segment 1 base; nucleotides outside the gene matches: 7. The CDR3 totals 16 residues. Germline loops: CDR1 MNHNY, CDR2 SVGAGI (reference sequence). CDR3 in amino acids: CASSYAASGVQETQYF. The DNA for the CDR3 is TGTGCCAGCAGTTACGCGGCTAGCGGCGTCCAAGAGACCCAGTACTTC.